This T cell receptor beta chain was sequenced in a study of blood T cell repertoires in COVID-19. In the study overall: Samples representing acute and convalescent COVID-19 were sourced from the United States, Italy and Spain.

Original methodology: Estimates of nucleated cell counts were drawn from the amplification of reference gene primers. Sequenced by immunoSEQ multiplex PCR; TCRdb stores in-frame clones only, minus some. V, J and clone size reflect that table, while D and trimming were determined from the DNA. This sample yields fewer than 250,000 clones, of which around 82% are seen a single time; 10% to 15% belongs to the top ten. This TCR was recovered from a woman aged 40 to 50 with acute or convalescent COVID-19. Material: peripheral blood.

As DNA, the CDR3 is TGTGCCAGCAGACCCTCGACCAAAGGGGCAAACATTCAGTACTTC. It codes for CASRPSTKGANIQYF. The chain employs TRBV27 and TRBJ2-4; D may be TRBD1 (5 bases). V was pared by 6 bases and J by 6 bases, with 18 bases between. CDR1 and CDR2 from the germline V gene are MNHEY and SMNVEV (reference sequence). The CDR3 length is 15 residues.